This T cell receptor beta chain was sequenced during a study of blood T cell repertoires in COVID-19. CDR3 length: 16 residues. Looked up from germline, CDR1 is SGHVS and CDR2 is FQNEAQ. The method was immunoSEQ multiplex PCR; TCRdb's version includes in-frame clones alone and lacks a portion of them. The data contain 150,000 to 200,000 clones, around 89% of them singletons. This clone was counted a single time. An end of the junction does not agree with germline; a read error may underlie this. This sequence joins TRBV7-8 and TRBJ2-7; TRBD2 aligns across 11 bases. The material sequenced was peripheral blood. This TCR was sampled from a human donor in a cohort sampled during active COVID-19. The CDR3 protein is CASSPLLAGVSHEQYF. CDR3 coding DNA: TGTGCCAGCAGCCCCCTACTAGCGGGAGTCTCCCACGAGCAGTACTTC.